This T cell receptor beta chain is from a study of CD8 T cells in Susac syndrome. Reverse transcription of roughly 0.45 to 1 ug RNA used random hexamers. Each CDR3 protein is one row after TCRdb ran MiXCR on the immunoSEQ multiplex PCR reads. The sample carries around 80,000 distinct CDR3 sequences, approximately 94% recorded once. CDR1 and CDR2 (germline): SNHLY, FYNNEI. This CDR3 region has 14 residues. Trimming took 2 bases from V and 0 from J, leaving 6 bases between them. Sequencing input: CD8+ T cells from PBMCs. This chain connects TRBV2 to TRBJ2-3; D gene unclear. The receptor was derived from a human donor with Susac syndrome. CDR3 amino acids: CASSEMGSTDTQYF. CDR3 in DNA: TGTGCCAGCAGTGAAATGGGCAGCACAGATACGCAGTATTTT.